Listed below are T cell receptor beta chains from one sample, sequenced in a study of radiotherapy plus CTLA-4 blockade in lung cancer. Profiled with immunoSEQ multiplex PCR; TCRdb holds only in-frame clones, not every one. The table records 110,000 or so clones, about four fifths of them present only once. The material was peripheral blood, obtained from a patient treated with radiotherapy plus ipilimumab. Source of these receptors: a human donor with non-small cell lung cancer who had a partial response to radiotherapy plus ipilimumab. Both conserved end residues are part of each CDR3. The D gene is left open where the match is weak. Expanded clones get a size class; other rows say once, few or many, or leave the size out.

>TRBV9|-|TRBJ2-1|-
TGTGCCAGCAGCGTAGGAGGGGGTTCCTACAATGAGCAGTTCTTC
CASSVGGGSYNEQFF
>TRBV7-6|-|TRBJ2-1|-
TGTGCCAGCAGCCCAATAGACTTTGAGCAGTTCTTC
CASSPIDFEQFF
>TRBV27|-|TRBJ1-5|-
TGTGCCAGCAGTGTAGGCGGGTCCCCTCTGGACAATCAGCCCCAGCATTTT
CASSVGGSPLDNQPQHF
>TRBV5-5|-|TRBJ1-5|once
TGTGCCAGCCAATTACAGGGTTGGGATCAGCCCCAGCATTTT
CASQLQGWDQPQHF
>TRBV28|-|TRBJ1-2|few
TGTGCCAGCAGGCAGGACACGAAAAATGGCTACACCTTC
CASRQDTKNGYTF
>TRBV28|-|TRBJ1-2|once
TGTGCCAGCAGCCGATTTGAGGGTGGCTACACCTTC
CASSRFEGGYTF
>TRBV2|TRBD1|TRBJ1-5|-
TGTGCCAGCAGTGAACGGGGGACAGGGCATCAGCCCCAGCATTTT
CASSERGTGHQPQHF
>TRBV7-9|TRBD1|TRBJ1-4|-
TGTGCCAGCAGCACCCGGGACAGGGGAAATGAAAAACTGTTTTTT
CASSTRDRGNEKLFF
>TRBV5-6|-|TRBJ2-3|-
TGTGCCAGCAGCTCGCAGGTGACGGGGAGGGATACGCAGTATTTT
CASSSQVTGRDTQYF
>TRBV27|TRBD1|TRBJ1-5|-
TGTGCCAGCAGAGGGACAGGGGCTCAGCCCCAGCATTTT
CASRGTGAQPQHF
>TRBV7-2|-|TRBJ1-1|-
TGTGCCAGCAGCTTAATTCTGGGCACCGGAGAAGCTTTCTTT
CASSLILGTGEAFF
>TRBV6-1|-|TRBJ2-1|-
TGTGCCAGCAGTGAACGGGTGCCCAGCTCCTACAATGAGCAGTTCTTC
CASSERVPSSYNEQFF
>TRBV15|TRBD1|TRBJ1-2|few
TGTGCCACCAGCAGGGTACCTACCTTCGGGACAGGGAAACCTAACTATGGCTACACCTTC
CATSRVPTFGTGKPNYGYTF
>TRBV27|-|TRBJ1-6|-
TGTGCCAGCAGTTTTCAGGGGTTAAAATCACCCCTCCACTTT
CASSFQGLKSPLHF
>TRBV2|-|TRBJ1-5|few
TGTGCCAGCAGAGCGGGACCGACCGAGCCCCAGCATTTT
CASRAGPTEPQHF
>TRBV5-4|-|TRBJ1-3|-
TGTGCCAGCAGTTGGGGGGTCTCTGGAAACACCATATATTTT
CASSWGVSGNTIYF
>TRBV30|TRBD1|TRBJ1-2|-
TGTGCCTGGAGTGAATTGGGACAGACCTATGGCTACACCTTC
CAWSELGQTYGYTF
>TRBV30|-|TRBJ1-1|-
TGTGCCTGGAGACCTCAGGGAACTTCCGAAGCTTTCTTT
CAWRPQGTSEAFF
>TRBV6-5|TRBD1|TRBJ1-1|-
TGTGCCAGCAGTTCTCCGGGACAGGTTCTTGAAGCTTTCTTT
CASSSPGQVLEAFF
>TRBV4-3|-|TRBJ1-1|-
TGCGCCAGCAGCCAAGCTAGGTTGACAGATCTTCCAACTGAAGCTTTCTTT
CASSQARLTDLPTEAFF
>TRBV5-1|TRBD2|TRBJ2-7|-
TGCGCCAGCAGCTCTGGACTAGCGGGAGGCCACTCCTACGAGCAGTACTTC
CASSSGLAGGHSYEQYF
>TRBV28|TRBD2|TRBJ2-3|once
TGTGCCAGCGGGGCGACTAGCGGGAGAACAGATACGCAGTATTTT
CASGATSGRTDTQYF
>TRBV6-1|TRBD1|TRBJ1-3|few
TGTGCCAGCAGTGCAGGGGGGTACACCATATATTTT
CASSAGGYTIYF
>TRBV27|TRBD2|TRBJ2-1|-
TGTGCCAGCACCGGGACTAGCGGGAGGACGGATGAGCAGTTCTTC
CASTGTSGRTDEQFF
>TRBV2|-|TRBJ2-3|few
TGTGCCAGCAGTGAAGCCACATACGCAGCGCTCACAGATACGCAGTATTTT
CASSEATYAALTDTQYF
>TRBV30|-|TRBJ1-1|-
TGTGCCTGGGCACAGGGATTCTCTGAAGCTTTCTTT
CAWAQGFSEAFF
>TRBV4-3|TRBD2|TRBJ2-1|-
TGCGCCAGCAGCCGAGAACCGGGACTAGCGGCCTACAATGAGCAGTTCTTC
CASSREPGLAAYNEQFF
>TRBV6-5|-|TRBJ2-1|-
TGTGCCAGCAGTTCAGTGTCCTACAATGAGCAGTTCTTC
CASSSVSYNEQFF
>TRBV6-5|-|TRBJ1-1|-
TGTGCCAGCGCGGACATCAACACTGAAGCTTTCTTT
CASADINTEAFF
>TRBV27|-|TRBJ2-3|few
TGTGCCAGCAGTTTAGGCTGGGGGCGGGTCCCAGATACGCAGTATTTT
CASSLGWGRVPDTQYF
>TRBV5-6|-|TRBJ2-5|-
TGTGCCAGCAGCCGGGGACTCTTCCAAGAGACCCAGTACTTC
CASSRGLFQETQYF
>TRBV6-6|TRBD1|TRBJ2-5|-
TGTGCCAGCAGTTTAGGGACAGGGGCGCTTCTCGAGACCCAGTACTTC
CASSLGTGALLETQYF
>TRBV28|-|TRBJ2-3|-
TGTGCCAGTTGCCTCCAGGGGAGCACAGATACGCAGTATTTT
CASCLQGSTDTQYF
>TRBV4-3|TRBD2|TRBJ2-3|-
TGCGCCAGCAGCCAAGATTCGGGCGGGAGCCCCACAGATACGCAGTATTTT
CASSQDSGGSPTDTQYF
>TRBV4-3|TRBD2|TRBJ2-5|few
TGCGCCAGCAGCCAAGACGGCGGGGGAGCATTCCAAGAGACCCAGTACTTC
CASSQDGGGAFQETQYF
>TRBV5-6|-|TRBJ2-3|-
TGTGCCAGCAGCTTCTCGGGGAGCACAGATACGCAGTATTTT
CASSFSGSTDTQYF
>TRBV7-3|TRBD1|TRBJ2-5|-
TGTGCCAGCAGCTCAACGGACAGGGTCGGGACCCAGTACTTC
CASSSTDRVGTQYF
>TRBV7-9|TRBD1|TRBJ1-2|-
TGTGCCAGTGTTCCGGGACAGGGGGTTTGGGACTATGGCTACACCTTC
CASVPGQGVWDYGYTF
>TRBV6-5|TRBD2|TRBJ2-1|few
TGTGCCAGCAGTTCTCTAGCGGATACGGGCAATGAGCAGTTCTTC
CASSSLADTGNEQFF
>TRBV7-2|TRBD1|TRBJ2-1|-
TGTGCCAGCAGCTTTCGACAGGGGGGCTACAATGAGCAGTTCTTC
CASSFRQGGYNEQFF
>TRBV4-1|-|TRBJ2-7|-
TGCGCCAGCAGCCACGCCGGGGACATAGACTACGAGCAGTACTTC
CASSHAGDIDYEQYF
>TRBV28|-|TRBJ1-1|-
TGTGCCAGCAAACTGCCGACGGGAGCGGGCGGCACTGAAGCTTTCTTT
CASKLPTGAGGTEAFF
>TRBV28|-|TRBJ2-6|-
TGTGCCACCTTATCCGGGGGACAGAACTCTGGGGCCAACGTCCTGACTTTC
CATLSGGQNSGANVLTF
>TRBV5-1|-|TRBJ2-7|-
TGCGCCAGCAGTAAAGGTAGCATAGAACACTACGAGCAGTACTTC
CASSKGSIEHYEQYF
>TRBV28|TRBD1|TRBJ1-4|few
TGTGCCAGCAGTTACGGGACAGGGTACGGTGAAAAACTGTTTTTT
CASSYGTGYGEKLFF
>TRBV28|-|TRBJ1-5|once
TGTGCCAGCAGTTTAAGCGCCAGGGTGGGCAATCAGCCCCAGCATTTT
CASSLSARVGNQPQHF
>TRBV5-5|-|TRBJ1-4|-
TGTGCCAGCAGCATTCAGGGAACTAATGAAAAACTGTTTTTT
CASSIQGTNEKLFF
>TRBV21-1|-|TRBJ1-1|-
TGTGCCAGCAGCAAAAGACTAGACAGGGGGCGAGGGAACACTGAAGCTTTCTTT
CASSKRLDRGRGNTEAFF
>TRBV19|TRBD2|TRBJ2-6|few
TGTGCCAGTAGCCCGATGGGGGGGGTCCTGACTTTC
CASSPMGGVLTF
>TRBV19|TRBD1|TRBJ1-1|-
TGTGCCAGTAGCCAAAGGACAGGGTCGGGGAAAGGTGAAGCTTTCTTT
CASSQRTGSGKGEAFF
>TRBV5-4|TRBD2|TRBJ2-7|few
TGTGCCAGCAGCTCGGATGGCGGGGGCTACGAGCAGTACTTC
CASSSDGGGYEQYF
>TRBV6-1|TRBD1|TRBJ2-1|-
TGTGCCAGCAGATTCAGGGGGCGAGTTAGTGAGCAGTTCTTC
CASRFRGRVSEQFF
>TRBV29-1|TRBD1|TRBJ1-1|-
TGCAGCGTTCGTCAGGGGGCATATACTGAAGCTTTCTTT
CSVRQGAYTEAFF
>TRBV4-2|TRBD2|TRBJ2-1|-
TGTGCCAGCAGCCAAGAGGTCCTAGCGGGAGGGCAGTTCTTC
CASSQEVLAGGQFF